The rows below give T cell receptor beta chains drawn from one sample of a study of spatial heterogeneity in lung cancer. TCRdb used MiXCR to reprocess the 5' RACE reads, holding one entry per CDR3 protein. The sample lists about 15,000 distinct CDR3 sequences, 7.5% to 10% occurring once. This sample comprised PBMCs, obtained at surgery. The origin of the receptors is a female donor with early-stage non-small cell lung cancer. CDR3s include the opening cysteine and the closing phenylalanine or tryptophan. Fields, in order: J gene, clone size, D gene, V gene, CDR3 DNA, CDR3 protein. D genes are given only for firm matches. Expanded clones are given a class, and other clones once, few, many or no size at all.

J gene: TRBJ2-7
clone size: many
D gene: NA
V gene: TRBV6-2/TRBV6-3
CDR3 DNA: TGTGCCAGCAGACAGGGTTCTTCGGAGTACTTC
CDR3 protein: CASRQGSSEYF

J gene: TRBJ2-7
clone size: many
D gene: NA
V gene: TRBV6-6
CDR3 DNA: TGTGCCAGCAGCCAGGACAGTCGGGGGGTCTACGAGCAGTACTTC
CDR3 protein: CASSQDSRGVYEQYF

J gene: TRBJ1-5
clone size: many
D gene: NA
V gene: TRBV7-9
CDR3 DNA: TGTGCCAGCAGCTTAGCGCAAGGGGGTCAGCCCCAGCATTTT
CDR3 protein: CASSLAQGGQPQHF

J gene: TRBJ2-5
clone size: many
D gene: NA
V gene: TRBV13
CDR3 DNA: TGTGCCAGCAGCTTCGGAGTTGTCGAGACCCAGTACTTC
CDR3 protein: CASSFGVVETQYF

J gene: TRBJ2-2
clone size: few
D gene: TRBD1
V gene: TRBV20-1
CDR3 DNA: TGCAGTGCTAGAGTCCCGGGACAGGGAGGCGGGGAGCTGTTTTTT
CDR3 protein: CSARVPGQGGGELFF

J gene: TRBJ1-1
clone size: few
D gene: NA
V gene: TRBV20-1
CDR3 DNA: TGCAGTGTCCGACCTTCTGGTGAAAACACTGAAGCTTTCTTT
CDR3 protein: CSVRPSGENTEAFF

J gene: TRBJ2-3
clone size: many
D gene: TRBD2
V gene: TRBV11-3
CDR3 DNA: TGTGCCAGCAGCTTAGACCCGGCGCTAGCGGGAGGTGCAGATACGCAGTATTTT
CDR3 protein: CASSLDPALAGGADTQYF

J gene: TRBJ1-2
clone size: many
D gene: NA
V gene: TRBV6-5
CDR3 DNA: TGTGCCAGCAGTTACTCCGACTCTGGCTACACCTTC
CDR3 protein: CASSYSDSGYTF

J gene: TRBJ2-1
clone size: many
D gene: NA
V gene: TRBV19
CDR3 DNA: TGTGCCAGTAGTATAAGGGGCCAGGGCCTCAACAATGAGCAGTTCTTC
CDR3 protein: CASSIRGQGLNNEQFF

J gene: TRBJ2-1
clone size: NA
D gene: TRBD2
V gene: TRBV7-6
CDR3 DNA: TGTGCCACCGTCAGGCGGGGGTACCACAATGAGCAGTTCTTC
CDR3 protein: CATVRRGYHNEQFF

J gene: TRBJ2-7
clone size: few
D gene: TRBD1
V gene: TRBV15
CDR3 DNA: TGTGCCACCAGCAGAGATTTAACAGGGGGTACCGGCGAGCAGTACTTC
CDR3 protein: CATSRDLTGGTGEQYF

J gene: TRBJ2-7
clone size: many
D gene: NA
V gene: TRBV3-1
CDR3 DNA: TGTGCCAGCAGCCAAGGAGATGGTACGAGGCAGTACTTC
CDR3 protein: CASSQGDGTRQYF

J gene: TRBJ2-1
clone size: many
D gene: TRBD2
V gene: TRBV7-2
CDR3 DNA: TGTGCCAGCACTCTTAGACCCACTAGCGGGAGGGACAATGAGCAGTTCTTC
CDR3 protein: CASTLRPTSGRDNEQFF

J gene: TRBJ1-5
clone size: few
D gene: NA
V gene: TRBV30
CDR3 DNA: TGTGCGGCGAGCAGCTTTACTAATCAGCCCCAGCATTTT
CDR3 protein: CAASSFTNQPQHF

J gene: TRBJ1-6
clone size: many
D gene: TRBD1
V gene: TRBV18
CDR3 DNA: TGTGCCAGCTCACAGGGACAGGGGTGGAATTCACCCCTCCACTTT
CDR3 protein: CASSQGQGWNSPLHF

J gene: TRBJ2-7
clone size: NA
D gene: NA
V gene: TRBV6-1
CDR3 DNA: TGTGCCAGCAGTGCGCGGGGCATAATCTACGAGCAGTACTTC
CDR3 protein: CASSARGIIYEQYF

J gene: TRBJ1-1
clone size: NA
D gene: TRBD1
V gene: TRBV6-5
CDR3 DNA: TGTGCCAGCAGTTACTCGAGCTCAGGGGGCGAAACTGAAGCTTTCTTT
CDR3 protein: CASSYSSSGGETEAFF

J gene: TRBJ1-1
clone size: many
D gene: NA
V gene: TRBV20-1
CDR3 DNA: TGCAGTGCCCTGGCCCGGGGAAGCATGAACACTGAAGCTTTCTTT
CDR3 protein: CSALARGSMNTEAFF

J gene: TRBJ1-5
clone size: many
D gene: NA
V gene: TRBV6-5
CDR3 DNA: TGTGCCAGCAGTTACGACAGGCATCAGCCCCAGCATTTT
CDR3 protein: CASSYDRHQPQHF

J gene: TRBJ2-3
clone size: many
D gene: NA
V gene: TRBV6-5
CDR3 DNA: TGTGCCAGCAGTTACTCGTACAGGGAAGGAACGCAGTATTTT
CDR3 protein: CASSYSYREGTQYF

J gene: TRBJ2-7
clone size: many
D gene: NA
V gene: TRBV29-1
CDR3 DNA: TGCAGCGTTGAGGTCGTCTCCTACGAGCAGTACTTC
CDR3 protein: CSVEVVSYEQYF

J gene: TRBJ2-5
clone size: many
D gene: NA
V gene: TRBV12-3/TRBV12-4
CDR3 DNA: TGTGCCAGCAGTTTAGGGCGTGGGGAGACCCAGTACTTC
CDR3 protein: CASSLGRGETQYF

J gene: TRBJ2-3
clone size: few
D gene: NA
V gene: TRBV7-2
CDR3 DNA: TGTGCCAGCAGCAAGGGACTTAAAAGCACAGATACGCAGTATTTT
CDR3 protein: CASSKGLKSTDTQYF

J gene: TRBJ2-7
clone size: many
D gene: TRBD1
V gene: TRBV5-1
CDR3 DNA: TGCGCCAGCAGCCCAGACAGGGTCCTCTACGAGCAGTACTTC
CDR3 protein: CASSPDRVLYEQYF

J gene: TRBJ1-5
clone size: many
D gene: NA
V gene: TRBV7-2
CDR3 DNA: TGTGCCAGCACCTCAGGTCCGGACGGGGGACCCCAGCATTTT
CDR3 protein: CASTSGPDGGPQHF

J gene: TRBJ1-4
clone size: many
D gene: TRBD1
V gene: TRBV28
CDR3 DNA: TGTGCCAGCAGTTTGACCGGGACAGCAACTAATGAAAAACTGTTTTTT
CDR3 protein: CASSLTGTATNEKLFF

J gene: TRBJ2-7
clone size: many
D gene: TRBD2
V gene: TRBV10-3
CDR3 DNA: TGTGCCGCACGTAGCGGGGACTCCTACGAGCAGTACTTC
CDR3 protein: CAARSGDSYEQYF

J gene: TRBJ2-7
clone size: many
D gene: TRBD2
V gene: TRBV20-1
CDR3 DNA: TGCAGTGCCAGAGCGGGAGGGCTTATATACGAGCAGTACTTC
CDR3 protein: CSARAGGLIYEQYF

J gene: TRBJ1-2
clone size: many
D gene: NA
V gene: TRBV10-3
CDR3 DNA: TGTGCCATCAGTGCCTCCAGGGGAGTGGGTGGCTACACCTTC
CDR3 protein: CAISASRGVGGYTF

J gene: TRBJ2-2
clone size: few
D gene: TRBD1
V gene: TRBV4-2
CDR3 DNA: TGTGCCAGCAGCCAAGAGCCGGGACAGGGGAACACCGGGGAGCTGTTTTTT
CDR3 protein: CASSQEPGQGNTGELFF

J gene: TRBJ2-7
clone size: many
D gene: NA
V gene: TRBV3-1
CDR3 DNA: TGTGCCAGCAGCCCTGGACAACTATCCTACGAGCAGTACTTC
CDR3 protein: CASSPGQLSYEQYF

J gene: TRBJ2-1
clone size: many
D gene: NA
V gene: TRBV11-2
CDR3 DNA: TGTGCCAGCAGCTTGGAAGGGTTCGGAAAGCAGTTCTTC
CDR3 protein: CASSLEGFGKQFF

J gene: TRBJ1-4
clone size: many
D gene: TRBD1
V gene: TRBV10-3
CDR3 DNA: TGTGCCATCAGAGGGACAGGCGTTAATGAAAAACTGTTTTTT
CDR3 protein: CAIRGTGVNEKLFF

J gene: TRBJ1-1
clone size: many
D gene: TRBD1
V gene: TRBV5-1
CDR3 DNA: TGCGCCAGCAGCTTGGGGACAGGGGCGGTCACTGAAGCTTTCTTT
CDR3 protein: CASSLGTGAVTEAFF

J gene: TRBJ1-3
clone size: many
D gene: NA
V gene: TRBV5-1
CDR3 DNA: TGCGCCAGCAGCCGCCGCGGAGGTGACACCATATATTTT
CDR3 protein: CASSRRGGDTIYF

J gene: TRBJ1-6
clone size: many
D gene: NA
V gene: TRBV10-3
CDR3 DNA: TGTGCCATCCGGAGGGTGATCGATTCACCCCTCCACTTT
CDR3 protein: CAIRRVIDSPLHF

J gene: TRBJ1-2
clone size: many
D gene: TRBD1
V gene: TRBV20-1
CDR3 DNA: TGCAGTGCTGGGGACAGGGGGCGGAACTATGGCTACACCTTC
CDR3 protein: CSAGDRGRNYGYTF

J gene: TRBJ1-2
clone size: few
D gene: NA
V gene: TRBV3-1
CDR3 DNA: TGTGCCAGCAGCCCCTTCCCTCGGGGCAGTGCTAACTATGGCTACACCTTC
CDR3 protein: CASSPFPRGSANYGYTF

J gene: TRBJ2-7
clone size: many
D gene: NA
V gene: TRBV28
CDR3 DNA: TGTGCCAGCAGCTCCGACATAAGCTCCTACGAGCAGTACTTC
CDR3 protein: CASSSDISSYEQYF

J gene: TRBJ2-4
clone size: many
D gene: TRBD1
V gene: TRBV20-1
CDR3 DNA: TGCAGTGCTTACCCGGACAGGGGGTCATCACTGGCCAAAAACATTCAGTACTTC
CDR3 protein: CSAYPDRGSSLAKNIQYF

J gene: TRBJ2-1
clone size: many
D gene: NA
V gene: TRBV5-4
CDR3 DNA: TGTGCCAGCAGCTGGGACTCGAGCTCCTACAATGAGCAGTTCTTC
CDR3 protein: CASSWDSSSYNEQFF

J gene: TRBJ2-5
clone size: medium-sized
D gene: TRBD1
V gene: TRBV5-1
CDR3 DNA: TGCGCCAGCAGCCCAACAGGGGATCAGCAAGAGACCCAGTACTTC
CDR3 protein: CASSPTGDQQETQYF